Listed below are T cell receptor beta chains from one sample, sequenced in a study of blood T cell repertoires in COVID-19. Sequencing was performed with immunoSEQ multiplex PCR; in TCRdb, only in-frame clones are kept and a portion is missing. This sample carries roughly 100,000 clones, around 90% of them seen once, and the ten largest clones take under 6.5%. Material for sequencing was peripheral blood. The receptors come from a human donor in a cohort sampled during active COVID-19. Both conserved end residues are part of each CDR3. A D gene is named only where the DNA matches it firmly. The listing skips clone size in some rows; elsewhere it reads once, few, many or a size class.

CASSMGLAGEETQYF,TGTGCCAGCAGCATGGGACTAGCGGGAGAGGAGACCCAGTACTTC,-,TRBD2,TRBV5-6,TRBJ2-5
CATALRDSYEQYF,TGTGCCACCGCCCTCCGGGATTCTTACGAGCAGTACTTC,-,-,TRBV2,TRBJ2-7
CASSTPSGGGNTIYF,TGTGCCAGTAGTACCCCTTCGGGAGGAGGAAACACCATATATTTT,-,-,TRBV19,TRBJ1-3
CASSSRGGNTIYF,TGTGCCAGCAGCTCCCGAGGGGGAAACACCATATATTTT,-,-,TRBV7-8,TRBJ1-3
CASSQLGLAGGRDTQYF,TGTGCCAGCAGCCAACTCGGACTAGCGGGGGGGCGAGATACGCAGTATTTT,-,TRBD2,TRBV3-1/TRBV3-2,TRBJ2-3
CASSPPGENYGYTF,TGTGCCAGCAGCCCCCCCGGGGAAAACTATGGCTACACCTTC,-,-,TRBV6-2/TRBV6-3,TRBJ1-2
CAWTPTGVLHEKLFF,TGTGCCTGGACTCCGACAGGGGTACTGCATGAAAAACTGTTTTTT,-,TRBD1,TRBV30,TRBJ1-4
CASSSRRGVEQYF,TGTGCCAGCAGCTCACGTCGTGGAGTCGAGCAGTACTTC,-,-,TRBV13,TRBJ2-7
CASSQLRSSYNSPLHF,TGCGCCAGCAGCCAATTGAGGAGCTCCTATAATTCACCCCTCCACTTT,-,-,TRBV4-3,TRBJ1-6
CATRSGQGRDEQYF,TGTGCCACACGATCTGGACAGGGACGGGACGAGCAGTACTTC,-,TRBD1,TRBV10-3,TRBJ2-7
CASMSRTGRSPLHF,TGTGCCAGTATGAGTCGGACAGGGCGGTCACCCCTCCACTTT,-,TRBD1,TRBV19,TRBJ1-6
CASMSGGAHTQYF,TGTGCCAGCATGAGCGGGGGGGCCCATACGCAGTATTTT,once,TRBD2,TRBV2,TRBJ2-3
CASTFYPGPAGETDTQYF,TGTGCCAGTACCTTCTACCCGGGTCCAGCGGGAGAAACAGATACGCAGTATTTT,-,TRBD2,TRBV19,TRBJ2-3
CASSIDLGAQHF,TGTGCCAGTAGTATAGATCTGGGAGCCCAGCATTTT,-,-,TRBV19,TRBJ1-5
CASSVSASGMDTQYF,TGCGCCAGCAGTGTGTCGGCTAGCGGGATGGATACGCAGTATTTT,-,TRBD2,TRBV10-1,TRBJ2-3
CAIKPGQGTDTQYF,TGTGCCATAAAACCGGGACAGGGGACAGATACGCAGTATTTT,-,TRBD1,TRBV6-5,TRBJ2-3
CASSPLSGASYEQYF,TGTGCCAGCTCACCTCTTAGCGGGGCCTCCTACGAGCAGTACTTC,-,TRBD2,TRBV18,TRBJ2-7
CASSPGGGVREAFF,TGTGCCAGCAGCCCCGGGGGAGGGGTGAGGGAAGCTTTCTTT,few,-,TRBV11-2,TRBJ1-1
CASSPQGQGMNNEQFF,TGTGCCAGCAGCCCCCAAGGACAGGGCATGAACAATGAGCAGTTCTTC,-,TRBD1,TRBV7-9,TRBJ2-1
CASTLSGFEQYF,TGTGCCAGCACCCTCTCGGGTTTCGAGCAGTACTTC,-,-,TRBV5-6,TRBJ2-7
CASSKQGNEQYF,TGTGCCAGCAGTAAACAGGGTAACGAGCAGTACTTC,-,-,TRBV6-5,TRBJ2-7
CASRRPGQGASYEQYF,TGTGCCAGCAGACGACCGGGACAGGGTGCCTCCTACGAGCAGTACTTC,-,TRBD1,TRBV11-2,TRBJ2-7
CASSPTSGGAYEQYF,TGTGCCAGCAGCCCTACTAGCGGGGGGGCGTACGAGCAGTACTTC,-,TRBD2,TRBV9,TRBJ2-7
CASSSSRQGGYGYTF,TGTGCCAGCAGCTCCTCCCGACAGGGTGGATATGGCTACACCTTC,-,TRBD1,TRBV13,TRBJ1-2
CASSLVSFYNEQFF,TGTGCCAGCAGCTTAGTTTCCTTTTACAATGAGCAGTTCTTC,once,-,TRBV7-8,TRBJ2-1
CASSLIPASEQYF,TGTGCCAGCAGTTTAATTCCCGCTAGCGAGCAGTACTTC,-,-,TRBV27,TRBJ2-7
CASSPPGTGPGYTF,TGTGCCAGCAGCCCCCCCGGGACAGGTCCTGGCTACACCTTC,-,TRBD1,TRBV9,TRBJ1-2
CSASGSSGRTDTQYF,TGCAGTGCTAGTGGTTCTAGCGGGAGGACAGATACGCAGTATTTT,-,TRBD2,TRBV20-1,TRBJ2-3
CASRSRFQETQYF,TGCGCCAGCAGATCTAGATTCCAAGAGACCCAGTACTTC,-,-,TRBV5-1,TRBJ2-5
CASSVKLAGGLDTGELFF,TGCGCCAGCAGCGTCAAACTAGCGGGGGGGCTCGACACCGGGGAGCTGTTTTTT,-,TRBD2,TRBV5-1,TRBJ2-2
CASRRGPDINNEQFF,TGTGCCAGCAGGCGGGGGCCAGATATCAACAATGAGCAGTTCTTC,-,-,TRBV4-2,TRBJ2-1
CSVVGGGPDTQYF,TGCAGCGTTGTCGGGGGGGGCCCAGATACGCAGTATTTT,few,TRBD2,TRBV29-1,TRBJ2-3
CASGGTAGSYEQYF,TGCGCCAGCGGGGGGACAGCCGGCTCCTACGAGCAGTACTTC,-,-,TRBV5-1,TRBJ2-7
CASSFKHLDRGRFGELFF,TGTGCCAGCAGCTTTAAACATTTGGACAGGGGGCGTTTCGGGGAGCTGTTTTTT,-,TRBD1,TRBV5-4,TRBJ2-2
CAWSVSLNTEAFF,TGTGCCTGGAGTGTTTCCCTTAACACTGAAGCTTTCTTT,-,-,TRBV30,TRBJ1-1
CAWSRGRNTGELFF,TGTGCCTGGAGTCGAGGCAGGAACACCGGGGAGCTGTTTTTT,once,-,TRBV30,TRBJ2-2
CASSTTTGGEETQYF,TGTGCCAGCAGTACCACGACGGGGGGCGAAGAGACCCAGTACTTC,-,-,TRBV6-5,TRBJ2-5
CASSLIGATTGGYTF,TGTGCCAGCAGCTTAATTGGTGCTACAACGGGTGGCTACACCTTC,-,-,TRBV7-9,TRBJ1-2
CASSAQRLAGPYEQYF,TGTGCCAGCTCGGCTCAGAGACTAGCGGGACCCTACGAGCAGTACTTC,-,TRBD2,TRBV18,TRBJ2-7
CASSLEVSGGAKTQYF,TGTGCCAGCAGCTTAGAGGTATCGGGGGGCGCGAAGACCCAGTACTTC,-,-,TRBV7-9,TRBJ2-5
CASSLDVTGSTDTQYF,TGTGCCAGCAGCTTAGATGTGACAGGGAGTACAGATACGCAGTATTTT,once,TRBD1,TRBV11-2,TRBJ2-3
CASSTAGGFLYGYTF,TGTGCCAGTAGTACAGCCGGCGGTTTTCTCTATGGCTACACCTTC,-,-,TRBV19,TRBJ1-2
CASSTPLAGARNEQFF,TGTGCCAGCAGTACCCCCCTAGCGGGGGCTAGGAATGAGCAGTTCTTC,-,TRBD2,TRBV6-2/TRBV6-3,TRBJ2-1
CASSLEIYYGYTF,TGTGCCAGCAGTCTAGAGATCTACTATGGCTACACCTTC,-,-,TRBV28,TRBJ1-2
CASSRRQGATGNTIYF,TGTGCCAGCAGCCGAAGACAGGGGGCAACTGGAAACACCATATATTTT,-,TRBD1,TRBV3-1/TRBV3-2,TRBJ1-3
CASVGTGGGEQFF,TGTGCCAGCGTCGGGACAGGGGGCGGTGAGCAGTTCTTC,-,TRBD1,TRBV5-4,TRBJ2-1
CASSSTDRLTYNEQFF,TGTGCCAGCAGCTCAACCGACAGGTTAACCTACAATGAGCAGTTCTTC,-,-,TRBV7-9,TRBJ2-1
CAISEGSGRGDTQYF,TGTGCCATCAGTGAAGGCAGCGGGAGAGGAGATACGCAGTATTTT,-,TRBD2,TRBV10-3,TRBJ2-3
CASSSLAVGTGRSYEQYF,TGTGCCAGCAGTTCGCTGGCGGTCGGGACAGGGAGGTCCTACGAGCAGTACTTC,once,TRBD1,TRBV27,TRBJ2-7
CASSPYIPSVLLGGPQHF,TGTGCCAGCAGTCCATATATACCATCAGTCCTCCTAGGTGGGCCCCAGCATTTT,-,-,TRBV7-2,TRBJ1-5
CATQREGTDTQYF,TGTGCCACCCAAAGAGAAGGCACAGATACGCAGTATTTT,-,-,TRBV24-1,TRBJ2-3
CASSPPDRGGTEAFF,TGTGCCAGCTCACCACCGGACAGGGGGGGAACTGAAGCTTTCTTT,-,TRBD1,TRBV18,TRBJ1-1